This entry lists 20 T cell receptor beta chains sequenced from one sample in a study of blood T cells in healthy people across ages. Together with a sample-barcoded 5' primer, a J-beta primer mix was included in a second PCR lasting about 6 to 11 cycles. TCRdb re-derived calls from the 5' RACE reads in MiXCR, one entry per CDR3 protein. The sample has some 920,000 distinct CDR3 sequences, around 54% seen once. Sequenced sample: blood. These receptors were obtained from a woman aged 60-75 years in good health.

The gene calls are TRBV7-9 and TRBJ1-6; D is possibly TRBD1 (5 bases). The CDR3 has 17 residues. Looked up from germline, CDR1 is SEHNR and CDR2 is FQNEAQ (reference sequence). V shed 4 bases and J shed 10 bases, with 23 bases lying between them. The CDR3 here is CASSSSRDLGVGSPLHF. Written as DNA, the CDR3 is TGTGCCAGCAGCTCATCCCGGGACCTAGGAGTGGGGTCACCCCTCCACTTT.

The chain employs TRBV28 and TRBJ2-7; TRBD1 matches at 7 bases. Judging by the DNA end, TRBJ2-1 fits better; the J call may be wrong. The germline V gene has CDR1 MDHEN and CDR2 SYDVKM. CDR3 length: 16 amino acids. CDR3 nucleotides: TGTGCCAGCAGCCCATCCGGATACAGGGGCTACAATGAGCAGTTCTTC. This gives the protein CASSPSGYRGYNEQFF.

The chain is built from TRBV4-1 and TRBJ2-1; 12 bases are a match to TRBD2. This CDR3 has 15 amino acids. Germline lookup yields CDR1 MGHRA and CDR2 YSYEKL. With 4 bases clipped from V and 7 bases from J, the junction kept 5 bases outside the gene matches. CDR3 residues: CASSRPTSGRNEQFF. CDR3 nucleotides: TGCGCCAGCAGCCGACCGACTAGCGGGAGAAATGAGCAGTTCTTC.

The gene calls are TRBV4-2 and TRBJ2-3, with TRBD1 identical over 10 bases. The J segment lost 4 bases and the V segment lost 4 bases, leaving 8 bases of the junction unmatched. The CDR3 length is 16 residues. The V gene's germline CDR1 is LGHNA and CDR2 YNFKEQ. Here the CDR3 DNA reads TGTGCCAGCAGCCCTAGGACAGGGGGAGAACCAGATACGCAGTATTTT. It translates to CASSPRTGGEPDTQYF.

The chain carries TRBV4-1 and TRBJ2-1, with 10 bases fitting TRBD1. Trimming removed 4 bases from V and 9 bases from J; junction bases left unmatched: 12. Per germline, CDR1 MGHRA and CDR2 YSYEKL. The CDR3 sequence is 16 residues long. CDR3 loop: CASSLPGDRGEGEQFF. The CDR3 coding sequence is TGCGCCAGCAGCCTCCCCGGGGACAGGGGCGAGGGTGAGCAGTTCTTC.

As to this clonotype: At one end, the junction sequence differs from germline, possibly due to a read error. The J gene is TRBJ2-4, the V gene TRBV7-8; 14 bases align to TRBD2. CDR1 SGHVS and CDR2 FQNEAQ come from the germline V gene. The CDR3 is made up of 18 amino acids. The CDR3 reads CASSLTSGRAFTKNIQYF. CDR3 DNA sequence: TGTGCCAGCAGCTTGACTAGCGGGAGGGCGTTTACCAAGAACATTCAGTACTTC.

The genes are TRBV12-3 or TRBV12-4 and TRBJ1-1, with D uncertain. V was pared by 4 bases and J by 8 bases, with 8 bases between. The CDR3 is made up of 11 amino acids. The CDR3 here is CASSSGLEAFF. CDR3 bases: TGTGCCAGCAGTTCCGGTCTGGAAGCTTTCTTT.

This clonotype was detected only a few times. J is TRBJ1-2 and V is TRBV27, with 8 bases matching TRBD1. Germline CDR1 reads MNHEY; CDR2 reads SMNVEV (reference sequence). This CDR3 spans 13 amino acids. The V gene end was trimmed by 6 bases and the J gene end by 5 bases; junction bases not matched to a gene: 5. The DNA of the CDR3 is TGTGCCAGCAGCGCAGGGGGCCGGTATGGCTACACCTTC. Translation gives CASSAGGRYGYTF.

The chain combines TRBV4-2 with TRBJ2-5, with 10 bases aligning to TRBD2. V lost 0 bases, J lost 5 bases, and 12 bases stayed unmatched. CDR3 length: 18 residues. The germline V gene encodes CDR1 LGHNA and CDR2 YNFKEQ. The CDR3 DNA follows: TGTGCCAGCAGCCAAGATGGGCGCCTAGCGGGAGTTGGGGAGACCCAGTACTTC. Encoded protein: CASSQDGRLAGVGETQYF.

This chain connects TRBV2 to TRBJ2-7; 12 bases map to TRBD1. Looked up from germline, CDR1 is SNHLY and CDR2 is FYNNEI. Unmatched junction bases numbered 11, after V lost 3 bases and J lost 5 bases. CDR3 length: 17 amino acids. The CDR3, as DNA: TGTGCCAGCAGTGAGCTCCTACCGGGACAGGGGGCCCACGAGCAGTACTTC. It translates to CASSELLPGQGAHEQYF.

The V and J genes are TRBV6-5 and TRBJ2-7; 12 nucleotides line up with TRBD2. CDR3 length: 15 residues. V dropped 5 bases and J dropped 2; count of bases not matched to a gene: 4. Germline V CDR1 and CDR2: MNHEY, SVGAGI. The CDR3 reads CASSQTSGSPYEQYF. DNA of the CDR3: TGTGCCAGCAGTCAGACTAGCGGGAGCCCCTACGAGCAGTACTTC.

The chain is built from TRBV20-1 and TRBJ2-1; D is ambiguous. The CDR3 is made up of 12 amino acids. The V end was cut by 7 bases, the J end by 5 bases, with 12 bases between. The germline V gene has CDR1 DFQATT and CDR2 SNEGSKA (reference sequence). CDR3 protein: CSGAADHNEQFF. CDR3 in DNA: TGCAGTGGGGCGGCGGACCACAATGAGCAGTTCTTC.

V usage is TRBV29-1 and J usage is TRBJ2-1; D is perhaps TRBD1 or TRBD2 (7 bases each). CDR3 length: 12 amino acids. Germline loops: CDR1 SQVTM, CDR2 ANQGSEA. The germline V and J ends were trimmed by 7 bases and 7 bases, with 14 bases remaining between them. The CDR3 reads CSEYRGGNEQFF. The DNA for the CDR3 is TGCAGCGAATACAGGGGAGGGAATGAGCAGTTCTTC.

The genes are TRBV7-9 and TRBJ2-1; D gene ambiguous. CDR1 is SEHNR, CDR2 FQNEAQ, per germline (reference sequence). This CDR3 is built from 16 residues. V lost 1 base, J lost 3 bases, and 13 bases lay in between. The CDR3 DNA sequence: TGTGCCAGCAGCTTAGTTCCCAGCGACGACTACAATGAGCAGTTCTTC. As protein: CASSLVPSDDYNEQFF.

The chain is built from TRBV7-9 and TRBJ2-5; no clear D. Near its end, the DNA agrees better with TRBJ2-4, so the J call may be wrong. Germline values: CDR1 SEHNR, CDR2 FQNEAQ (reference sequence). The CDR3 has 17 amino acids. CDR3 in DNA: TGTGCCAGCAGCTTCCCCTCATACGAGTTCGGCAAAAACATTCAGTACTTC. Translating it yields CASSFPSYEFGKNIQYF.

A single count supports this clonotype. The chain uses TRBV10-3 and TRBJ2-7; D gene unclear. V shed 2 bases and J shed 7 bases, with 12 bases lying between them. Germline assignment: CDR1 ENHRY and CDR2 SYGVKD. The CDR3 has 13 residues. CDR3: CAISEVPRDEQYF. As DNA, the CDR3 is TGTGCCATCAGTGAGGTCCCCCGCGATGAGCAGTACTTC.

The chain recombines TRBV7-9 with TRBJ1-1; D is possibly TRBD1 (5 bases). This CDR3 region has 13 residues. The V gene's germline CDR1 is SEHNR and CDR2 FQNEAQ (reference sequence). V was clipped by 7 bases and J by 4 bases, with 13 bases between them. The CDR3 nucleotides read TGTGCCAGCACCCCCGGGGGGGTCACTGAAGCTTTCTTT. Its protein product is CASTPGGVTEAFF.

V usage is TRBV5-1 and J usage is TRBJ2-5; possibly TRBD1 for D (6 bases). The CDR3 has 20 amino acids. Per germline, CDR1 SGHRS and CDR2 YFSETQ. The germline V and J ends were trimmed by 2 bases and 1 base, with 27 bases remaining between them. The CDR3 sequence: CASSLGRRTDRALSQETQYF. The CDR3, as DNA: TGCGCCAGCAGCTTAGGTCGGCGGACGGACAGAGCATTGTCCCAAGAGACCCAGTACTTC.

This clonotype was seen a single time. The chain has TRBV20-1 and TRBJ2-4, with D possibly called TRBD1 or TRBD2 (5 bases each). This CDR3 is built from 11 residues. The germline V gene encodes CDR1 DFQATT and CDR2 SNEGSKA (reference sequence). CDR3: CSARTGTVQYF. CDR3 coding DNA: TGCAGCGCCAGGACCGGGACGGTACAGTACTTC.

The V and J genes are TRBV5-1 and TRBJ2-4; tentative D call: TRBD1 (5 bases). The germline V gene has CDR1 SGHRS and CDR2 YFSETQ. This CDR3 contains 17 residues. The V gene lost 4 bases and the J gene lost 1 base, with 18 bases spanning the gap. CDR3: CASSESTGARAKNIQYF. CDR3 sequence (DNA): TGCGCCAGCAGCGAATCCACTGGGGCCCGGGCCAAAAACATTCAGTACTTC. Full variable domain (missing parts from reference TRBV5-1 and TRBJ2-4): KAGVTQTPRYLIKTRGQQVTLSCSPISGHRSVSWYQQTPGQGLQFLFEYFSETQRNKGNFPGRFSGRQFSNSRSEMNVSTLELGDSALYLCASSESTGARAKNIQYFGAGTRLSVL.